Listed below are T cell receptor beta chains from one sample, sequenced in a study of identical twins. From the 5' RACE reads, TCRdb called clonotypes with MiXCR, one entry per CDR3 protein. The sample has about 480,000 distinct CDR3 sequences, 12% to 15% seen once. This sample was shared with a second study, whose subject was yellow fever vaccine responses in identical twins.

Sequenced material: CD4+ T cells sorted from blood. All receptors derive from a woman between 18 and 29 years old in good health. CDR3s include the opening cysteine and the closing phenylalanine or tryptophan. A D gene is named only where the DNA matches it firmly. Clone size is not always given. Where it is, it says once, few, many or a class for expanded clones.

J | size | D | V | CDR3 | DNA
TRBJ2-1 | many | TRBD1 | TRBV12-3/TRBV12-4 | CASSLGTGGDEQFF | TGTGCCAGCAGTTTGGGGACAGGGGGCGATGAGCAGTTCTTC
TRBJ2-1 | . | . | TRBV6-2/TRBV6-3 | CASSYSIITSRFF | TGTGCCAGCAGTTACTCGATCATTACTTCGCGGTTCTTC
TRBJ2-4 | few | . | TRBV6-1 | CASSGTVLKNIQYF | TGTGCCAGCAGTGGGACTGTCCTCAAAAACATTCAGTACTTC
TRBJ2-1 | many | TRBD2 | TRBV2 | CASIPSGGQRRTYNEQFF | TGTGCCAGCATTCCAAGCGGGGGCCAGAGAAGGACCTACAATGAGCAGTTCTTC
TRBJ2-5 | few | TRBD2 | TRBV3-1 | CASSLTSGRVGETQYF | TGTGCCAGCAGCTTGACTAGCGGGCGTGTCGGGGAGACCCAGTACTTC
TRBJ2-1 | . | TRBD1 | TRBV28 | CASSRQGAFNEQFF | TGTGCCAGCAGTCGACAGGGGGCATTCAATGAGCAGTTCTTC
TRBJ1-2 | . | TRBD1 | TRBV7-8 | CASSLGGPRTGGYTF | TGTGCCAGCAGCTTAGGGGGACCCCGGACAGGAGGCTACACCTTC
TRBJ2-7 | . | TRBD2 | TRBV28 | CASSPSGRAGEQYF | TGTGCCAGCAGTCCTAGCGGGAGGGCCGGCGAGCAGTACTTC
TRBJ2-4 | . | . | TRBV5-1 | CASSLAGANIQYF | TGCGCCAGCAGCTTGGCAGGGGCTAACATTCAGTACTTC
TRBJ2-1 | many | . | TRBV5-5 | CASRVTGSDEQFF | TGTGCCAGCAGAGTTACAGGGAGCGATGAGCAGTTCTTC
TRBJ2-3 | . | . | TRBV15 | CATSRESKRGSTDTQYF | TGTGCCACCAGCAGAGAGTCGAAGCGAGGAAGCACAGATACGCAGTATTTT
TRBJ2-3 | few | TRBD1 | TRBV27 | CASGKQGADGTDTQYF | TGTGCCAGCGGCAAACAGGGGGCTGACGGAACAGATACGCAGTATTTT
TRBJ2-7 | . | TRBD1 | TRBV4-1 | CASSQDLEDRRTYEQYF | TGCGCCAGCAGCCAAGATCTCGAGGACAGGCGTACCTACGAGCAGTACTTC
TRBJ2-3 | . | TRBD2 | TRBV9 | CASSPDLPSGRDPFTDTQYF | TGTGCCAGCAGCCCCGACCTCCCTAGCGGGAGGGACCCCTTCACAGATACGCAGTATTTT
TRBJ2-7 | few | TRBD2 | TRBV20-1 | CSARKGGTSASYEQYF | TGCAGTGCTAGGAAAGGGGGGACTAGCGCTTCCTACGAGCAGTACTTC
TRBJ2-1 | few | . | TRBV4-3 | CASSQDYGGLSREQFF | TGCGCCAGCAGCCAAGACTACGGAGGGCTGAGTAGGGAGCAGTTCTTC
TRBJ2-6 | many | . | TRBV4-2 | CASSQDVRGSSGANVLTF | TGTGCCAGCAGCCAAGATGTAAGGGGTAGCTCTGGGGCCAACGTCCTGACTTTC
TRBJ2-1 | few | . | TRBV20-1 | CSARVSYNEQFF | TGCAGTGCTAGAGTCTCCTACAATGAGCAGTTCTTC
TRBJ2-1 | . | . | TRBV11-2 | CASSLEPAGRVYNEQFF | TGTGCCAGCAGCTTAGAACCGGCTGGCCGGGTCTACAATGAGCAGTTCTTC
TRBJ2-2 | few | . | TRBV19 | CASSRKGGSDTGELFF | TGTGCCAGTAGTCGTAAGGGTGGTTCGGACACCGGGGAGCTGTTTTTT
TRBJ1-1 | few | . | TRBV12-3/TRBV12-4 | CASSKTSGNEAFF | TGTGCCAGCAGTAAGACCTCGGGGAATGAAGCTTTCTTT
TRBJ2-7 | few | . | TRBV20-1 | CSARVGIIHEQYF | TGCAGTGCTAGAGTGGGGATAATCCACGAGCAGTACTTC
TRBJ2-1 | . | TRBD2 | TRBV10-2 | CASKLLASYNEQFF | TGCGCCAGCAAATTACTAGCGTCCTACAATGAGCAGTTCTTC
TRBJ1-6 | many | . | TRBV11-2 | CASSPGLNSPLHF | TGTGCCAGCAGCCCGGGACTGAATTCACCCCTCCACTTT
TRBJ2-2 | . | . | TRBV27 | CASSLRDSSGELFF | TGTGCCAGCAGTTTGCGGGATAGTAGCGGGGAGCTGTTTTTT
TRBJ2-7 | few | TRBD2 | TRBV9 | CASSASHIAGHEQYF | TGTGCCAGCAGCGCCTCTCATATAGCGGGCCACGAGCAGTACTTC
TRBJ2-5 | few | . | TRBV20-1 | CSAPLAGKETQYF | TGCAGTGCTCCCTTAGCAGGGAAGGAGACCCAGTACTTC
TRBJ1-4 | many | . | TRBV20-1 | CSGNEDEKLFF | TGCAGTGGGAACGAGGACGAAAAACTGTTTTTT
TRBJ1-3 | once | . | TRBV5-1 | CASSLSTSGNTIYF | TGCGCCAGCAGCTTGAGCACCTCTGGAAACACCATATATTTT
TRBJ2-3 | many | . | TRBV7-9 | CASSSKGSADTQYF | TGTGCCAGCAGCTCCAAAGGTTCAGCAGATACGCAGTATTTT
TRBJ2-3 | . | TRBD1 | TRBV6-5 | CASSYSGTVLVVTQYF | TGTGCCAGCAGTTATTCCGGGACAGTCCTAGTCGTTACGCAGTATTTT
TRBJ2-1 | many | . | TRBV20-1 | CSARPTRGFRRLDNEQFF | TGCAGTGCTAGACCTACCCGGGGGTTTCGTCGGTTAGACAATGAGCAGTTCTTC
TRBJ2-1 | many | TRBD2 | TRBV12-3/TRBV12-4 | CASSSGTSGSEDEQFF | TGTGCCAGCAGTTCCGGGACTAGCGGGAGTGAAGATGAGCAGTTCTTC
TRBJ2-1 | few | . | TRBV5-1 | CASSLEKWVHEQFF | TGCGCCAGCAGCTTGGAAAAATGGGTCCACGAGCAGTTCTTC
TRBJ1-1 | few | . | TRBV9 | CASSVVGHTEAFF | TGTGCCAGCAGCGTAGTCGGGCACACTGAAGCTTTCTTT
TRBJ1-1 | . | . | TRBV11-3 | CASSFTLNTEAFF | TGTGCCAGCAGCTTTACACTGAACACTGAAGCTTTCTTT
TRBJ2-3 | many | . | TRBV12-3/TRBV12-4 | CASSLKSTDTQYF | TGTGCCAGCAGTCTAAAAAGCACAGATACGCAGTATTTT
TRBJ1-1 | . | . | TRBV15 | CATSRDLQWNTEAFF | TGTGCCACCAGCAGAGATCTTCAGTGGAACACTGAAGCTTTCTTT
TRBJ2-3 | . | . | TRBV7-6 | CASSVKQGSDTQYF | TGTGCCAGCAGCGTCAAACAGGGTAGTGATACGCAGTATTTT
TRBJ2-3 | . | . | TRBV3-1 | CASSLMWGSTDTQYF | TGTGCCAGCAGTCTCATGTGGGGGAGCACAGATACGCAGTATTTT
TRBJ2-3 | few | TRBD2 | TRBV6-2/TRBV6-3 | CASSLSLAGGPDTQYF | TGTGCCAGCAGCCTCTCACTAGCGGGAGGACCAGATACGCAGTATTTT
TRBJ2-1 | few | . | TRBV7-2 | CASSLLRLYNEQFF | TGTGCCAGCAGCTTACTACGGCTTTACAATGAGCAGTTCTTC
TRBJ2-3 | . | . | TRBV5-6 | CASSLVVLSDTQYF | TGTGCCAGCAGCTTGGTAGTACTCTCGGATACGCAGTATTTT
TRBJ2-4 | few | TRBD1 | TRBV6-2/TRBV6-3 | CASSVGQGVVIQYF | TGTGCCAGCAGTGTCGGCCAGGGGGTTGTCATTCAGTACTTC
TRBJ2-2 | . | . | TRBV7-2 | CASSLAPTLNTGELFF | TGTGCCAGCAGCTTGGCCCCGACTCTGAACACCGGGGAGCTGTTTTTT
TRBJ2-7 | . | TRBD2 | TRBV7-2 | CASSRIETSGNSYEQYF | TGTGCCAGCAGCCGAATAGAGACTAGCGGCAATTCCTACGAGCAGTACTTC